This is a list of T cell receptor beta chains from one sample in a study of T cell repertoires in cytomegalovirus infection. TCRdb independently ran MiXCR on the reads; one entry per CDR3 protein. Of 800,000 to 950,000 distinct CDR3 sequences listed, roughly 33% are singletons. These receptors have no known antigen. Sequencing was performed on cultured CD8+ T cells from PBMCs, taken from culture after CMV antigen stimulation. These receptors all come from a human donor in good health (CMV status not recorded). Some clones in this sample may be carry-over from other donors' samples. Each CDR3 is given with its conserved first and last residue. Fields, in order: D gene, J gene, clone size, V gene, CDR3 DNA, CDR3 protein. A D gene is named only where the DNA matches it firmly. Only some rows state a clone size, as once, few, many or a class for expanded clones.

NA,TRBJ2-3,few,TRBV6-5,TGTGCCAGCAGTTACGACAGCCCTGCAGATACGCAGTATTTT,CASSYDSPADTQYF
TRBD1,TRBJ1-4,NA,TRBV12-3/TRBV12-4,TGTGCCAGCACCAGCCGGGACAGGGACGACGCAACTAATGAAAAACTGTTTTTT,CASTSRDRDDATNEKLFF
TRBD1,TRBJ2-1,few,TRBV12-3/TRBV12-4,TGTGCGACCACAGGGGGCGAAGATGAGCAGTTCTTC,CATTGGEDEQFF
TRBD2,TRBJ2-3,NA,TRBV27,TGTGCCAGCAGCCAGCGGGGGCCCGGGGATACGCAGTATTTT,CASSQRGPGDTQYF
TRBD1,TRBJ1-1,once,TRBV6-5,TGTGCCAGCAGTTACTCGAAGGGGGCGCCTAGAGCTGAAGCTTTCTTT,CASSYSKGAPRAEAFF
TRBD1,TRBJ2-2,many,TRBV9,TGTGCCAGCAGCGTCAGGGGGCTCGGGGAGCTGTTTTTT,CASSVRGLGELFF
TRBD1,TRBJ1-1,once,TRBV6-1,TGTGCCAGCAGTGAAGAGGTAGAGGGGGCGTACTTCACTGAAGCTTTCTTT,CASSEEVEGAYFTEAFF
NA,TRBJ1-1,many,TRBV6-5,TGTGCCAGCAGTCTCTACCCCGCGCCTAACACTGAAGCTTTCTTT,CASSLYPAPNTEAFF
NA,TRBJ2-2,many,TRBV5-6,TGTGCCAGCAGCCCGGACCTTCTAAGACACACCGGGGAGCTGTTTTTT,CASSPDLLRHTGELFF
NA,TRBJ2-1,NA,TRBV7-8,TGTGCCAGCAGTTCACTCGTTAGCCTCAATGAGCAGTTCTTC,CASSSLVSLNEQFF
NA,TRBJ1-1,many,TRBV7-9,TGTGCCAGCAGCCGCGGGGCCACTGAAGCTTTCTTT,CASSRGATEAFF
NA,TRBJ2-1,NA,TRBV5-6,TGTGCCAGCAGCTTGGGGCCGAACGACTACAATGAGCAGTTCTTC,CASSLGPNDYNEQFF
NA,TRBJ1-2,few,TRBV28,TGTGCCAACAATAAACAAGAGGGGTATGGCTACACCTTC,CANNKQEGYGYTF
NA,TRBJ2-2,few,TRBV28,TGTGCCAGCAGTTTAACCAGGGACGGAACCGGGGAGCTGTTTTTT,CASSLTRDGTGELFF
TRBD2,TRBJ2-3,NA,TRBV7-9,TGTGCCAGCAGCTTGCGACTAGCGGCGAACACAGATACGCAGTATTTT,CASSLRLAANTDTQYF
TRBD2,TRBJ2-3,NA,TRBV18,TGTGCCAGCTCACCCGTTACTAGCGGGGGGTTCACAGATACGCAGTATTTT,CASSPVTSGGFTDTQYF
NA,TRBJ1-2,few,TRBV5-6,TGTGCCAGCAGCTTGGAGGACCAGGGGACAAGCTACACCTTC,CASSLEDQGTSYTF
NA,TRBJ1-5,few,TRBV15,TGTGCCACCAGCAGAGATAATTATAGCAATCAGCCCCAGCATTTT,CATSRDNYSNQPQHF
NA,TRBJ2-7,once,TRBV7-9,TGTGCCAGCAGCTTCAAGGAGAAACCCTACGAGCAGTACTTC,CASSFKEKPYEQYF
TRBD2,TRBJ2-1,few,TRBV29-1,TGCAGCGGCGGACTAGCGTCGTACAATGAGCAGTTCTTC,CSGGLASYNEQFF
NA,TRBJ1-5,NA,TRBV19,TGTGCCAGTAGTCTGTTTAAACGGGACCGCAATCAGCCCCAGCATTTT,CASSLFKRDRNQPQHF
NA,TRBJ2-1,NA,TRBV6-2/TRBV6-3,TGTGCCAGCAGTTACCGGTGGGGCAGAGACAATGAGCAGTTCTTC,CASSYRWGRDNEQFF
TRBD2,TRBJ2-1,few,TRBV7-9,TGTGCCAGCAGCGTCCGGACTAGCGGGGGGCCGAATGAGCAGTTCTTC,CASSVRTSGGPNEQFF
TRBD1,TRBJ2-3,many,TRBV7-9,TGTGCCAGCAGCTCCCGACAGGGGGTGTACACAGATACGCAGTATTTT,CASSSRQGVYTDTQYF
TRBD2,TRBJ2-1,NA,TRBV6-5,TGTGCCACTAGGATAGCGGGGTCCTACAATGAGCAGTTCTTC,CATRIAGSYNEQFF
NA,TRBJ2-1,NA,TRBV6-6,TGTGCCAGCCTTAACGGGCTAAGGAACAATGAGCAGTTCTTC,CASLNGLRNNEQFF
NA,TRBJ2-6,many,TRBV24-1,TGTGCCACCAGTGATTCCCCTCGGGGATGGGGGGCCAACGTCCTGACTTTC,CATSDSPRGWGANVLTF
NA,TRBJ2-7,NA,TRBV4-1,TGCGCCAGCAGCCCAACTAAGGCTCTCGACAACGAGCAGTACTTC,CASSPTKALDNEQYF
NA,TRBJ1-2,few,TRBV29-1,TGCAGCGTTGATGAGCCTCTCCTTGGGGACTCGGGCTACACCTTC,CSVDEPLLGDSGYTF
TRBD2,TRBJ2-1,NA,TRBV4-2,TGTGCCAGCAGCCAGACCGGGACTAGCGGAAACAATGAGCAGTTCTTC,CASSQTGTSGNNEQFF
TRBD2,TRBJ2-1,few,TRBV5-5,TGTGCCAGCAGCTTAGGGACTAGCGGGTTAACCTACAATGAGCAGTTCTTC,CASSLGTSGLTYNEQFF
TRBD1,TRBJ1-2,many,TRBV7-6,TGTGCCAGCAGCCAGGGACAGGGGGATCCCTATGGCTACACCTTC,CASSQGQGDPYGYTF
TRBD2,TRBJ2-7,NA,TRBV10-3,TGTGCCATCCTTATTGGTACTAGCGGGGCCTACGAGCAGTACTTC,CAILIGTSGAYEQYF
NA,TRBJ2-7,NA,TRBV4-1,TGCGCCAGCAGCCCGCCGACCTCCAGGGATGGGAACTACGAGCAGTACTTC,CASSPPTSRDGNYEQYF
TRBD1,TRBJ2-7,NA,TRBV12-3/TRBV12-4,TGTGCCAGCAGTCTGGGGACAGGAGCGGCCTACGAGCAGTACTTC,CASSLGTGAAYEQYF
NA,TRBJ2-5,once,TRBV3-1,TGTGCCAGCAGCGCACCGTACCAAGAGACCCAGTACTTC,CASSAPYQETQYF
TRBD1,TRBJ2-3,NA,TRBV27,TGTGCCAGCAGTCTTATTCCACCATCGGGACAGGGGGCGTCAGATACGCAGTATTTT,CASSLIPPSGQGASDTQYF
NA,TRBJ2-5,few,TRBV19,TGTGCCAGTAGTATTATAACGGATAACCAAGAGACCCAGTACTTC,CASSIITDNQETQYF
NA,TRBJ1-2,few,TRBV10-3,TGTGCCATCAGTAAGGGTTGGTATGGCTACACCTTC,CAISKGWYGYTF
NA,TRBJ2-7,few,TRBV6-2/TRBV6-3,TGTGCCAGCAGTTATTGGGTGACACCGTATTCCTACGAGCAGTACTTC,CASSYWVTPYSYEQYF
NA,TRBJ1-1,NA,TRBV19,TGTGCCAGTATTGCGGGCCTGAACACTGAAGCTTTCTTT,CASIAGLNTEAFF
NA,TRBJ2-7,NA,TRBV12-3/TRBV12-4,TGTGCCAGCAGGGAAACAGGGATTTCCTACGAGCAGTACTTC,CASRETGISYEQYF
TRBD2,TRBJ2-5,NA,TRBV2,TGTGCCATCGCCGGACTAGCGGGGACTCAAGAGACCCAGTACTTC,CAIAGLAGTQETQYF
NA,TRBJ1-6,few,TRBV27,TGTGCCAGCAGTTTATACCCGGGAAATTCACCCCTCCACTTT,CASSLYPGNSPLHF
TRBD1,TRBJ1-1,NA,TRBV6-6,TGTGCCAGCAGCATGAAGATAGGACAGGGGGTTAGTGAAGCTTTCTTT,CASSMKIGQGVSEAFF
NA,TRBJ1-1,NA,TRBV29-1,TGCAGCGTTGTTCAACAGGCGGCTTTCTTT,CSVVQQAAFF
NA,TRBJ2-7,NA,TRBV7-6,TGTGCTAGCAGCTTAGAGTCCCTGGGCGACGAGCAGTACTTC,CASSLESLGDEQYF
TRBD1,TRBJ2-7,NA,TRBV7-2,TGTGCCAGCAGTAGCTCCGGGACAGGCCAATACGAGCAGTACTTC,CASSSSGTGQYEQYF
NA,TRBJ1-5,NA,TRBV7-9,TGTGCCAGCAGCTTAGGGGGCCGCGTTAGCAATCAGCCCCAGCATTTT,CASSLGGRVSNQPQHF
TRBD1,TRBJ1-2,many,TRBV6-1,TGTGCCAGCAGTGCAGGGACAGGGTTCGTTGGCTACACCTTC,CASSAGTGFVGYTF
TRBD1,TRBJ2-1,many,TRBV6-6,TGTGCCAGCACCCTACAGGGGGCCTCCTACAATGAGCAGTTCTTC,CASTLQGASYNEQFF
NA,TRBJ1-1,many,TRBV7-2,TGTGCCAGCAGCTCTTATCTGAACACTGAAGCTTTCTTT,CASSSYLNTEAFF
NA,TRBJ1-1,NA,TRBV19,TGTGCCAGTAGTATAGGGGCAGGGAACACTGAAGCTTTCTTT,CASSIGAGNTEAFF
TRBD1,TRBJ1-5,NA,TRBV11-2,TGTGCCAGCAGCTTAGGGTGGGACAGGGTAGGTCAGCCCCAGCATTTT,CASSLGWDRVGQPQHF
NA,TRBJ2-5,NA,TRBV7-9,TGTGCCAGCACCATCCTAGGGACCCAGTACTTC,CASTILGTQYF
NA,TRBJ1-4,few,TRBV15,TGTGCCACCAGCAGGTCTGGACAGTCTAATGAAAAACTGTTTTTT,CATSRSGQSNEKLFF
NA,TRBJ2-7,few,TRBV9,TGTGCCAGCAGCGTAGGTAGAACCATTATCTACGAGCAGTACTTC,CASSVGRTIIYEQYF